Below, 16 T cell receptor beta chains from the same sample are listed, as sequenced in a study of shared clonotypes between healthy human individuals. Clones were read by immunoSEQ multiplex PCR, and TCRdb kept only the in-frame ones, dropping some. The sample has some 2,500,000 clones; over 85% are singletons. The sequenced sample was naive CD4+ T cells from PBMCs. Subset noted: CD45RA+ positively selected. These receptors were taken from a man between 18 and 29 years old in good health. Some clones in this sample may be carry-over from other donors' samples.

This clone was observed a single time. V gene TRBV4-3 combines with J gene TRBJ2-1; 10 bases are a match to TRBD2. The CDR3 extends over 18 amino acids. Germline loops: CDR1 LGHNA, CDR2 YSLEER. J gave up 5 bases and V 1 base, and 11 bases lay outside the gene matches. The CDR3 here is CASSQVGLAEAGHNEQFF. CDR3 sequence (DNA): TGCGCCAGCAGCCAAGTAGGACTAGCGGAGGCGGGACACAATGAGCAGTTCTTC.

V gene TRBV6-1 combines with J gene TRBJ1-2; D call uncertain. V lost 1 base to trimming and J lost 2 bases, with 11 bases between them. This CDR3 comprises 15 residues. CDR1 is MNHNS and CDR2 is SASEGT in the germline V gene. DNA for the CDR3: TGTGCCAGCAGTGAAGTCGGGATCCGGAACTATGGCTACACCTTC. This encodes CASSEVGIRNYGYTF.

This chain joins TRBV18 and TRBJ2-1; TRBD2 is a possible D gene (6 bases). CDR3 length: 15 residues. Trimming removed 1 base at V and 2 bases at J, with 9 bases between. The germline V gene has CDR1 KGHSH and CDR2 LQKENI. The CDR3 sequence: CASSPLAAAYNEQFF. CDR3 in DNA: TGTGCCAGCTCACCACTAGCGGCTGCCTACAATGAGCAGTTCTTC.

In the case of this clone: Other DNA sequences in this specimen translate into the identical CDR3. The chain carries TRBV9 and TRBJ1-4, with 8 bases identical to TRBD1. Germline CDR1 is SGDLS and CDR2 is YYNGEE. The CDR3 covers 15 residues. After removal of 0 bases from V and 7 bases from J, the junction contained 5 bases not matched to a gene. The CDR3 DNA follows: TGTGCCAGCAGCGTAGGAGGACAGGGACGTGAAAAACTGTTTTTT. Amino acids: CASSVGGQGREKLFF. Together with reference TRBV9 and TRBJ1-4, the CDR3 gives the full variable domain: DSGVTQTPKHLITATGQRVTLRCSPRSGDLSVYWYQQSLDQGLQFLIQYYNGEERAKGNILERFSAQQFPDLHSELNLSSLELGDSALYFCASSVGGQGREKLFFGSGTQLSVL.

This rearrangement joins TRBV5-4 to TRBJ1-1; TRBD1 agrees at 9 bases. The CDR3 covers 16 residues. Germline V gives CDR1 SGHNT, CDR2 YYREEE (reference sequence). V was pared by 4 bases and J by 2 bases, with 9 bases of the junction left unmatched. The CDR3 DNA is TGTGCCAGCAGCACGGGACAGGGCTTAAATAACACTGAAGCTTTCTTT. It is translated as CASSTGQGLNNTEAFF. The full variable domain, in which reference TRBV5-4 and TRBJ1-1 provide the parts outside the CDR3, is ETGVTQSPTHLIKTRGQQVTLRCSSQSGHNTVSWYQQALGQGPQFIFQYYREEENGRGNFPPRFSGLQFPNYSSELNVNALELDDSALYLCASSTGQGLNNTEAFFGQGTRLTVV.

V is TRBV14 and J is TRBJ1-1; D possibly corresponds to TRBD1 (6 bases). There are 14 residues in the CDR3. The V end was cut by 1 base, the J end by 1 base, with 7 bases between. Germline loops: CDR1 SGHDN, CDR2 FVKESK. The chain's CDR3 is CASSQGQANTEAFF. Here the CDR3 DNA reads TGTGCCAGCAGCCAAGGACAGGCGAACACTGAAGCTTTCTTT.

To note about this clone: The same CDR3 can be traced to other DNA sequences in this sample. The chain links TRBV5-5 to TRBJ1-1; D remains ambiguous. The germline CDR1 and CDR2 sequences are SGHKS and YYEKEE (reference sequence). V was trimmed by 1 base and J by 3 bases, leaving 7 bases between them. The CDR3 is 13 amino acids. The CDR3 DNA is TGTGCCAGCAGCTTGTTTGGGGACACTGAAGCTTTCTTT. This gives the protein CASSLFGDTEAFF. The full variable domain, completed using reference TRBV5-5 and TRBJ1-1, is DAGVTQSPTHLIKTRGQQVTLRCSPISGHKSVSWYQQVLGQGPQFIFQYYEKEERGRGNFPDRFSARQFPNYSSELNVNALLLGDSALYLCASSLFGDTEAFFGQGTRLTVV.

This clone was seen just once. The J gene is TRBJ2-1, the V gene TRBV28; TRBD2 matches 14 bases. This CDR3 region has 15 residues. V trimming: 5 bases; J trimming: 9 bases; junction bases outside the gene matches: 6. Germline V CDR1 and CDR2: MDHEN, SYDVKM. As DNA, the CDR3 is TGTGCCAGCAGTGCGACTAGCGGGAGGGCCGGTGAGCAGTTCTTC. Its protein is CASSATSGRAGEQFF.

Remarks on this clone: Different DNA sequences within this sample yield the same CDR3. V gene TRBV11-3 combines with J gene TRBJ2-1, with D possibly TRBD2 on 5 matching bases. Germline V gene lookup returns CDR1 SGHNT and CDR2 YENEEA. Trimming pared 6 bases from V and 4 bases from J, leaving 10 bases between. This CDR3 has 13 residues. The CDR3 DNA reads TGTGCCAGCAGTTTTGGAGGATACAATGAGCAGTTCTTC. Translating it yields CASSFGGYNEQFF. Supplemented by reference TRBV11-3 and TRBJ2-1, the full variable domain reads EAGVVQSPRYKIIEKKQPVAFWCNPISGHNTLYWYLQNLGQGPELLIRYENEEAVDDSQLPKDRFSAERLKGVDSTLKIQPAELGDSAVYLCASSFGGYNEQFFGPGTRLTVL.

V usage is TRBV29-1 and J usage is TRBJ1-4; no clear D gene. Germline CDR1 and CDR2: SQVTM and ANQGSEA. CDR3 length equals 12 residues. V was shortened by 7 bases and J by 4 bases, with 10 bases between the two germline ends. CDR3 nucleotide sequence: TGCAGCGGCAGACTGAATAATGAAAAACTGTTTTTT. Translated: CSGRLNNEKLFF.

V gene TRBV5-1 combines with J gene TRBJ1-1; D unclear. The CDR3 has 13 amino acids. Germline V gene sequence: CDR1 SGHRS, CDR2 YFSETQ. The ends were cut back, 7 bases at V and 4 bases at J, with 14 bases in the middle. For the CDR3, the DNA is TGCGCCAGCTCCGCTCCAGGAAGCACTGAAGCTTTCTTT. Translating gives CASSAPGSTEAFF.

This clone was observed once. The chain combines TRBV5-1 with TRBJ2-5, with no clear D. The J call is in doubt because the DNA end fits TRBJ2-7 better. Germline loops: CDR1 SGHRS, CDR2 YFSETQ. The CDR3 length is 15 residues. CDR3 loop: CASSLAFPGTYEQYF. In nucleotides, the CDR3 is TGCGCCAGCAGCTTGGCCTTCCCTGGAACCTACGAGCAGTACTTC.

There are a few counts of this clone. The V call is TRBV18, the J call TRBJ1-2; D gene ambiguous. The CDR3 sequence is 14 residues long. Per the germline V gene, CDR1 is KGHSH and CDR2 is LQKENI. The V end was cut by 3 bases, the J end by 2 bases, with 10 bases between. The CDR3, as DNA: TGTGCCAGCTCACCTATTCCCCAAAACTATGGCTACACCTTC. Its translation is CASSPIPQNYGYTF.

The chain carries TRBV28 and TRBJ1-4; 7 bases agree with TRBD1. Germline V gives CDR1 MDHEN, CDR2 SYDVKM. V shed 6 bases, J shed 8 bases, and the junction held 12 bases outside the gene matches. CDR3 size: 15 residues. The CDR3 nucleotides are TGTGCCAGCAGCGACTGGGACAGCCCAGGAGAAAAACTGTTTTTT. It codes for CASSDWDSPGEKLFF.

V is TRBV6-1 and J is TRBJ1-1; unclear D gene. The germline CDR1 and CDR2 sequences are MNHNS and SASEGT. The CDR3 length is 15 residues. V was cut by 5 bases and J by 5 bases, with 18 bases left in between. In nucleotides, the CDR3 is TGTGCCAGCAGTCTACACCATCAGCGAAAGACTGAAGCTTTCTTT. Translation: CASSLHHQRKTEAFF.

The rearrangement joins TRBV6-6 to TRBJ1-1; 11 bases fit TRBD1. CDR3 size: 14 residues. Trimming removed 5 bases from V and 5 bases from J; junction bases left unmatched: 4. Germline values: CDR1 MNHNY, CDR2 SVGAGI (reference sequence). The CDR3 DNA reads as TGTGCCAGCAGTGCGGACAGGGGGCGAACTGAAGCTTTCTTT. Encoded protein: CASSADRGRTEAFF.